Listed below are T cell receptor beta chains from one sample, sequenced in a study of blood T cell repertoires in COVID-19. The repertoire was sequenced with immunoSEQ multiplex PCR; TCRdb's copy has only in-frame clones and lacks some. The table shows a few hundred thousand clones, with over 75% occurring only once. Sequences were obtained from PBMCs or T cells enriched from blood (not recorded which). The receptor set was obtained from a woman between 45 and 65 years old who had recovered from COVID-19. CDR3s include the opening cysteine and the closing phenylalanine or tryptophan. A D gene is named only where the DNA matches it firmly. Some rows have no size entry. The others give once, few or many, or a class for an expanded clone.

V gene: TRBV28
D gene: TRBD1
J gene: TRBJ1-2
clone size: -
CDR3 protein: CASSWSGTGGMSGYTF
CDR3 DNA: TGTGCCAGCAGTTGGAGCGGAACAGGGGGAATGAGTGGCTACACCTTC

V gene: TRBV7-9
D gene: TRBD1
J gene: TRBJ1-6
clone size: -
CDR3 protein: CASSFQGARDSPLHF
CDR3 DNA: TGTGCCAGCAGCTTCCAGGGGGCGAGAGATTCACCCCTCCACTTT

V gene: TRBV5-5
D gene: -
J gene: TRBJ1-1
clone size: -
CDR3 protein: CASSLGHLQAFF
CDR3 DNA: TGTGCCAGCAGCTTAGGACACCTCCAGGCTTTCTTT

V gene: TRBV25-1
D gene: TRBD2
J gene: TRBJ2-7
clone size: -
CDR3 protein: CASGLADTYEQYF
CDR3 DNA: TGTGCCAGCGGACTAGCGGACACCTACGAGCAGTACTTC

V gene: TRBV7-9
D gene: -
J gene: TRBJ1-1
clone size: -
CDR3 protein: CASGNGRENTEAFF
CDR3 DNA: TGTGCCAGCGGAAACGGACGGGAGAACACTGAAGCTTTCTTT

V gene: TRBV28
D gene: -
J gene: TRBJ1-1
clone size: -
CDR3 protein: CASNPGGGVTEAFF
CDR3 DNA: TGTGCCAGCAACCCTGGGGGGGGCGTCACTGAAGCTTTCTTT

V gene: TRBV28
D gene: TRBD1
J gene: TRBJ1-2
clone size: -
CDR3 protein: CASRLPGTAYGYTF
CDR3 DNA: TGTGCCAGCAGGCTCCCCGGGACAGCCTATGGCTACACCTTC

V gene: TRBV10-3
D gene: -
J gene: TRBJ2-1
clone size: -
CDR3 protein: CAISVLGRRGNEQFF
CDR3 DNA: TGTGCCATCAGTGTACTTGGGAGGAGGGGCAATGAGCAGTTCTTC

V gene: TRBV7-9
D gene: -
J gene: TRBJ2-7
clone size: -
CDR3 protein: CASILGQRPYEQYF
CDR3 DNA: TGTGCCAGCATACTAGGACAGCGACCCTACGAGCAGTACTTC

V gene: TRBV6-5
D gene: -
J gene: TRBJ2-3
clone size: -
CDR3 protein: CASSYDFSSRTDTQYF
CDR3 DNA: TGTGCCAGCAGTTACGATTTTTCTAGCCGAACAGATACGCAGTATTTT

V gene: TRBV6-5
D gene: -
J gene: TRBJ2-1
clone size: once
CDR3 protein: CASSSQLLDINNEQFF
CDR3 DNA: TGTGCCAGCAGTTCTCAGTTATTGGACATTAACAATGAGCAGTTCTTC

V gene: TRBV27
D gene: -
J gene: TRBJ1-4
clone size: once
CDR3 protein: CASSFLSTNEKLFF
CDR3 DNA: TGTGCCAGCAGTTTTTTAAGCACTAATGAAAAACTGTTTTTT

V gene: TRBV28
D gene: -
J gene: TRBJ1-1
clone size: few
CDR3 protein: CASSLLGGTEAFF
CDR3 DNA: TGTGCCAGCAGTTTATTAGGGGGAACTGAAGCTTTCTTT

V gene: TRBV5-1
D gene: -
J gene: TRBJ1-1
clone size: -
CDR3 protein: CASSLLFIGGWVEAFF
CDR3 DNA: TGCGCCAGCAGCTTACTATTTATAGGGGGTTGGGTTGAAGCTTTCTTT

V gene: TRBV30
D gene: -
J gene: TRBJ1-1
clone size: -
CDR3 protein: CAWSRVTEAFF
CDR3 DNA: TGTGCCTGGAGCAGGGTAACTGAAGCTTTCTTT

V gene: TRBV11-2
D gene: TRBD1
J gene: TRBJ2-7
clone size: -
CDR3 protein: CASSSDRGGLEQYF
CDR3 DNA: TGTGCCAGCAGCTCGGACAGGGGGGGGCTCGAGCAGTACTTC

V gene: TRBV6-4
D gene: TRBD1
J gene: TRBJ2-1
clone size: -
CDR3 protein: CASSDISGTGAYNEQFF
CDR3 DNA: TGTGCCAGCAGTGATATATCCGGGACAGGGGCCTACAATGAGCAGTTCTTC

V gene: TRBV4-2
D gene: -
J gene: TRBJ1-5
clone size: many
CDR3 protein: CASSHLDRDSNQPQHF
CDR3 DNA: TGTGCCAGCAGCCATCTGGACAGAGATAGCAATCAGCCCCAGCATTTT

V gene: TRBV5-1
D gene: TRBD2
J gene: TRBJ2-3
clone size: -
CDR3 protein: CASSPWREAVDTQYF
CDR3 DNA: TGCGCCAGCAGTCCTTGGCGGGAGGCTGTAGATACGCAGTATTTT

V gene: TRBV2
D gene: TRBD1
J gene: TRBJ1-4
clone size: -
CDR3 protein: CASSVSGGEEKLFF
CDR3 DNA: TGTGCCAGCAGTGTCTCAGGGGGTGAAGAAAAACTGTTTTTT

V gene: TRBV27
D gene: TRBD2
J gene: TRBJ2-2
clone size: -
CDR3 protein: CASSSRLAGGNTGELFF
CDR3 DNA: TGTGCCAGCAGTTCTCGACTAGCGGGAGGGAACACCGGGGAGCTGTTTTTT

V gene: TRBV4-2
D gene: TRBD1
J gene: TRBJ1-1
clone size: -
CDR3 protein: CASSPVDREGTEAFF
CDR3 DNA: TGTGCCAGCAGCCCCGTGGACAGGGAAGGCACTGAAGCTTTCTTT

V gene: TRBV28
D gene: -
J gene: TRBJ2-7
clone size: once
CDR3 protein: CASSFTYEQYF
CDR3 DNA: TGTGCCAGCAGTTTTACATACGAGCAGTACTTC

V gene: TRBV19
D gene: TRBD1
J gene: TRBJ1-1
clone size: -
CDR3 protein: CASSSEGQGRTEAFF
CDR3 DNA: TGTGCCAGTAGTTCTGAGGGACAGGGGCGGACTGAAGCTTTCTTT

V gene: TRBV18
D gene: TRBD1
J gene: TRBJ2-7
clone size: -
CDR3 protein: CASSITGDEQYF
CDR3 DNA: TGTGCCAGCTCGATAACAGGGGACGAGCAGTACTTC

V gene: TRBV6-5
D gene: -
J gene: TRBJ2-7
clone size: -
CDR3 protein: CASSRTGKNEQYF
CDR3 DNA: TGTGCCAGCAGCCGTACAGGGAAGAACGAGCAGTACTTC

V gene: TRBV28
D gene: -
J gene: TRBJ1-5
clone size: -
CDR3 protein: CASSAEQPQHF
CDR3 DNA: TGTGCCAGCAGCGCTGAGCAGCCCCAGCATTTT

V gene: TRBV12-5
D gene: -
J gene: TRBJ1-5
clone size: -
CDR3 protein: CARAAEQPPDSNQPQHF
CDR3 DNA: TGTGCTAGGGCGGCGGAGCAGCCGCCGGATAGCAATCAGCCCCAGCATTTT

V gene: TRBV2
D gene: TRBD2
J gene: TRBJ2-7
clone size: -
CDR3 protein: CASRYRGPTRLAAYEQYF
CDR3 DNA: TGTGCCAGCAGGTACCGCGGCCCTACCCGACTAGCAGCCTACGAGCAGTACTTC

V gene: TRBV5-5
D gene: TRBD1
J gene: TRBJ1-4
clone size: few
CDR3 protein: CASSPRGPNEKLFF
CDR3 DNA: TGTGCCAGCAGCCCCAGGGGGCCAAATGAAAAACTGTTTTTT